These 6 T cell receptor beta chains originate from one sample sequenced in a study of T cells in Graves' hyperthyroidism and ophthalmopathy. RNA transcripts yielded amplified TCR beta CDR3 regions. The TCR CDR3 was amplified in a first-round RT-PCR using the HTBI primer set. TCRdb re-derived calls from the multiplex PCR reads in MiXCR, one entry per CDR3 protein. Seen here are about 640,000 distinct CDR3 sequences, under 25% observed once, and the top ten hold 30% to 40%. The specimen was blood. The receptors were gathered from a man in his thirties or forties with Graves' ophthalmopathy.

The genes are TRBV5-1 and TRBJ2-5; either TRBD1 or TRBD2 may supply D (5 bases each). CDR3 length equals 16 residues. V was trimmed by 0 bases and J by 0 bases, leaving 12 bases between them. Germline CDR1 reads SGHRS; CDR2 reads YFSETQ. The CDR3 region is CASSLGPGRNQETQYF. The CDR3 DNA follows: TGCGCCAGCAGCTTGGGCCCGGGACGGAACCAAGAGACCCAGTACTTC.

The gene calls are TRBV5-1 and TRBJ2-6, with 9 positions matching TRBD1. Germline V gives CDR1 SGHRS, CDR2 YFSETQ. After removal of 4 bases from V and 0 bases from J, the junction contained 5 bases not matched to a gene. The CDR3 extends over 17 amino acids. Here the CDR3 reads CASSLKQGASGANVLTF. DNA for the CDR3: TGCGCCAGCAGCCTCAAACAGGGGGCCTCTGGGGCCAACGTCCTGACTTTC.

This chain connects TRBV11-2 to TRBJ2-3, with 7 bases that match TRBD2. V dropped 1 base and J dropped 4; count of bases not matched to a gene: 8. This CDR3 is 16 amino acids long. Germline V gene sequence: CDR1 SGHAT, CDR2 FQNNGV. CDR3: CASSLVRGRGPDTQYF. DNA for the CDR3: TGTGCCAGCAGCTTAGTACGAGGGAGGGGCCCAGATACGCAGTATTTT. The entire variable domain, with the rest obtained from reference TRBV11-2 and TRBJ2-3, is as follows: EAGVAQSPRYKIIEKRQSVAFWCNPISGHATLYWYQQILGQGPKLLIQFQNNGVVDDSQLPKDRFSAERLKGVDSTLKIQPAKLEDSAVYLCASSLVRGRGPDTQYFGPGTRLTVL.

The chain uses TRBV10-3 and TRBJ2-1; the match to TRBD2 covers 7 bases. The germline V gene encodes CDR1 ENHRY and CDR2 SYGVKD. J lost 4 bases, V lost 7 bases, and 7 bases had no gene match. The CDR3 sequence is 14 residues long. The CDR3 DNA follows: TGTGCCATCAAAGCGGGATATAATTACAATGAGCAGTTCTTC. It yields the protein CAIKAGYNYNEQFF.

In DNA, the CDR3 is TGTGCCAGCGGACAAGTAGCCTACGAGCAGTACTTC. Translation gives CASGQVAYEQYF. This chain links TRBV13 with TRBJ2-7; D is possibly TRBD1 (5 bases). CDR1 PRHDT and CDR2 FYEKMQ come from the germline V gene (reference sequence). The CDR3 extends over 12 amino acids. V lost 8 bases, J lost 2 bases, and 10 bases lay in between.

This rearrangement joins TRBV28 to TRBJ1-6, with D tentatively TRBD1 (6 bases). V lost 6 bases and J lost 9, with 18 bases in between. Germline V CDR1 and CDR2: MDHEN, SYDVKM. The CDR3 length is 15 residues. CDR3 sequence: CASSPPQGTRSPLHF. The DNA of the CDR3 is TGTGCCAGCAGCCCCCCACAGGGTACTCGTTCACCCCTCCACTTT.